Below, 14 T cell receptor beta chains from the same sample are listed, as sequenced in a study of shared T cell receptors in the human thymus. This table comes from immunoSEQ multiplex PCR, and its TCRdb copy is limited to in-frame clones, with some not included. The sample carries over 650,000 clones, more than 70% recorded once. These data also formed part of another study, on human thymus T cells.

Sequenced input: thymocytes. Every receptor here comes from a boy in the first two years of life with a congenital heart defect.

This chain links TRBV15 with TRBJ1-5, with D maybe TRBD1 (5 bases). Germline values: CDR1 LNHNV, CDR2 YYDKDF (reference sequence). The CDR3 extends over 16 amino acids. V was clipped by 3 bases and J by 1 base, with 13 bases between them. CDR3 sequence: CATSSVAGQSNQPQHF. The CDR3 nucleotides read TGTGCCACCAGCAGTGTCGCGGGGCAGAGCAATCAGCCCCAGCATTTT.

This clone is a singleton in its sample. The chain joins TRBV5-4 to TRBJ2-2; 7 bases agree with TRBD1. The CDR3 has 17 residues. Germline V lookup: CDR1 SGHNT, CDR2 YYREEE (reference sequence). The V gene end was trimmed by 2 bases and the J gene end by 5 bases; junction bases not matched to a gene: 12. The CDR3 reads CASSLLRTGQGTGELFF. The CDR3 nucleotides are TGTGCCAGCAGCTTATTAAGGACAGGCCAGGGGACCGGGGAGCTGTTTTTT.

The rearrangement uses TRBV28 and TRBJ1-4; D is undetermined. The CDR3 is 14 amino acids. Trimming left V 11 bases short and J 8 bases short, with 21 bases between. CDR1 is MDHEN and CDR2 is SYDVKM in the germline V gene. CDR3 sequence: CARSDTTSGEKLFF. The DNA of the CDR3 is TGTGCCCGGTCCGACACAACGAGTGGAGAAAAACTGTTTTTT.

The J gene is TRBJ1-5, the V gene TRBV2, with 9 nucleotides matching TRBD1. Germline V lookup: CDR1 SNHLY, CDR2 FYNNEI. With V trimmed by 6 bases and J by 0 bases, 6 bases remained unmatched. The CDR3 spans 16 residues. The CDR3 DNA reads TGTGCCAGCAGGTTGGACAGGGGACATAGCAATCAGCCCCAGCATTTT. This encodes CASRLDRGHSNQPQHF.

This clone appeared a few times. This chain's CDR3 is CAWSAPDRGEGQPQHF. In nucleotides, the CDR3 is TGTGCCTGGAGTGCCCCCGACAGGGGAGAGGGTCAGCCCCAGCATTTT. This chain joins TRBV30 and TRBJ1-5; 8 bases map to TRBD1. Germline CDR1 is GTSNPN and CDR2 is SVGIG (reference sequence). V shed 1 base, J shed 6 bases, and the junction held 11 bases outside the gene matches. The CDR3 length is 16 residues.

The chain is built from TRBV29-1 and TRBJ1-5; 8 nucleotides align to TRBD1. The germline V gene has CDR1 SQVTM and CDR2 ANQGSEA. The trim removed 4 bases at V and 6 bases at J, leaving 8 bases unmatched. The CDR3 extends over 14 amino acids. CDR3 in amino acids: CSVAIQGAGQPQHF. The CDR3 DNA follows: TGCAGCGTTGCGATCCAGGGGGCAGGTCAGCCCCAGCATTTT.

V and J are TRBV5-5 and TRBJ1-2; D may be TRBD1 (6 bases). CDR1 and CDR2 from the germline V gene are SGHKS and YYEKEE (reference sequence). V dropped 0 bases and J dropped 0 bases, with 9 bases sitting between them. This CDR3 contains 15 residues. CDR3 in DNA: TGTGCCAGCAGCTTGGGACAGGAGGCTAACTATGGCTACACCTTC. This codes for CASSLGQEANYGYTF. The whole variable domain, remainder taken from reference TRBV5-5 and TRBJ1-2, is DAGVTQSPTHLIKTRGQQVTLRCSPISGHKSVSWYQQVLGQGPQFIFQYYEKEERGRGNFPDRFSARQFPNYSSELNVNALLLGDSALYLCASSLGQEANYGYTFGSGTRLTVV.

V gene TRBV5-1 combines with J gene TRBJ1-1; D is ambiguous. CDR3 length: 15 amino acids. The V end was cut by 4 bases, the J end by 0 bases, with 13 bases between. Germline lookup yields CDR1 SGHRS and CDR2 YFSETQ. The CDR3 nucleotides read TGCGCCAGCAGCCCTCACGGCGGCCTGAACACTGAAGCTTTCTTT. Residues: CASSPHGGLNTEAFF.

J is TRBJ2-7 and V is TRBV25-1; 7 nucleotides align to TRBD1. V lost 5 bases and J lost 2; bases outside the gene matches: 6. The CDR3 contains 14 residues. CDR1 is MGHDK and CDR2 is SYGVNS in the germline V gene. CDR3 loop: CASSTTGFPYEQYF. The CDR3 region has the DNA TGTGCCAGCAGTACGACAGGGTTTCCCTACGAGCAGTACTTC.

The V gene is TRBV11-1, the J gene TRBJ2-1; maybe TRBD1 (6 bases). Germline values: CDR1 SGHAT, CDR2 FQDESV (reference sequence). V lost 5 bases and J lost 0, with 14 bases in between. The CDR3 is 16 amino acids. CDR3 sequence reads: CASSGGRRSSYNEQFF. The CDR3 DNA reads TGTGCCAGCAGCGGGGGCAGAAGGAGCTCCTACAATGAGCAGTTCTTC.

This clone was seen a single time. This chain joins TRBV9 and TRBJ2-3, with 9 positions matching TRBD2. The J segment lost 1 base and the V segment lost 0 bases, leaving 6 bases of the junction unmatched. Germline CDR1 and CDR2: SGDLS and YYNGEE. The CDR3 length is 17 residues. The CDR3 reads CASSVATASGGTDTQYF. The CDR3 DNA sequence: TGTGCCAGCAGCGTAGCTACGGCTAGCGGGGGCACAGATACGCAGTATTTT. Full variable domain (missing parts from reference TRBV9 and TRBJ2-3): DSGVTQTPKHLITATGQRVTLRCSPRSGDLSVYWYQQSLDQGLQFLIQYYNGEERAKGNILERFSAQQFPDLHSELNLSSLELGDSALYFCASSVATASGGTDTQYFGPGTRLTVL.

The rearrangement links TRBV5-6 to TRBJ1-4; D is unresolved. Germline CDR1 SGHDT, CDR2 YYEEEE. V was clipped by 5 bases and J by 8 bases, with 16 bases between them. There are 14 residues in the CDR3. CDR3 nucleotides: TGTGCCAGCAGGAGGGAGGGTCAATACGAAAAACTGTTTTTT. It is translated as CASRREGQYEKLFF.

The genes are TRBV27 and TRBJ2-1, with TRBD2 matching over 8 bases. The J segment lost 6 bases and the V segment lost 7 bases, leaving 11 bases of the junction unmatched. The CDR3 consists of 15 residues. CDR1 MNHEY and CDR2 SMNVEV come from the germline V gene (reference sequence). As DNA, the CDR3 is TGTGCCAGCACCTCAGGGACTAGGGGGGGCAATGAGCAGTTCTTC. Residues: CASTSGTRGGNEQFF.

This chain joins TRBV10-3 and TRBJ2-1, with D maybe TRBD2 (6 bases). The CDR3 loop spans 15 amino acids. In germline, CDR1 is ENHRY, CDR2 SYGVKD. Deletions cut 2 bases from V and 7 bases from J, with 15 bases between. CDR3 amino acids: CAISEVVADRNEQFF. The DNA for the CDR3 is TGTGCCATCAGTGAGGTTGTAGCGGACCGGAATGAGCAGTTCTTC.